The rows below give T cell receptor beta chains drawn from one sample of a study of T-cell memory formation after mild COVID-19. TCRdb independently ran MiXCR on the 5' RACE reads; one entry per CDR3 protein. Here the sample spans 560,000 or so distinct CDR3 sequences, 17% being singletons. Sequenced: PBMCs or a T cell subset sorted from them (not recorded which). These receptors were taken from an adult woman who had mild COVID-19 (a few samples of this study predate the infection). Cell type and time point are not known. Each CDR3 is given with its conserved first and last residue. A D gene is named only where the DNA matches it firmly. Rows may omit the clone size; those that give it use once, few, many or a size class.

J gene,V gene,clone size,D gene,CDR3 protein,CDR3 DNA
TRBJ1-2,TRBV5-4,.,.,CASSLSQGKYGYTF,TGTGCCAGCAGCTTGTCACAGGGTAAATATGGCTACACCTTC
TRBJ1-1,TRBV7-8,.,.,CASSSPEGTEAFF,TGTGCCAGCAGCTCGCCGGAGGGAACTGAAGCTTTCTTT
TRBJ2-7,TRBV5-1,.,.,CASTPGPSYEQYF,TGCGCCAGCACCCCGGGCCCATCCTACGAGCAGTACTTC
TRBJ2-7,TRBV25-1,.,.,CASSESGSTLYEQYF,TGTGCCAGCAGTGAATCAGGGTCGACCCTGTACGAGCAGTACTTC
TRBJ2-5,TRBV4-1,.,TRBD2,CASSPHPSAGGRKKTQYF,TGCGCCAGCAGCCCACACCCCTCGGCGGGGGGGAGAAAAAAGACCCAGTACTTC
TRBJ2-2,TRBV5-1,.,TRBD2,CASSLGTSGYPTGELFF,TGCGCCAGCAGCTTGGGGACTAGCGGATACCCCACCGGGGAGCTGTTTTTT
TRBJ1-1,TRBV6-2/TRBV6-3,.,.,CASSTIPGLGRTEAFF,TGTGCCAGCAGTACAATTCCGGGATTAGGACGCACTGAAGCTTTCTTT
TRBJ2-4,TRBV7-2,few,TRBD2,CASSLTIAGAKNIQYF,TGTGCCAGCAGCCTAACGATAGCGGGAGCCAAAAACATTCAGTACTTC
TRBJ2-7,TRBV6-1,.,TRBD1,CASSWTGVGEQYF,TGTGCCAGCAGTTGGACAGGGGTAGGCGAGCAGTACTTC
TRBJ2-7,TRBV10-3,few,.,CAISDVSEQYF,TGTGCCATCAGTGATGTCAGTGAGCAGTACTTC
TRBJ2-2,TRBV6-4,.,TRBD1,CASSDGTGQNTGELFF,TGTGCCAGCAGTGACGGGACAGGGCAGAACACCGGGGAGCTGTTTTTT
TRBJ2-5,TRBV4-2,few,TRBD2,CASSPGPGGTSETQYF,TGTGCCAGCAGCCCCGGACCGGGGGGGACGTCGGAGACCCAGTACTTC
TRBJ2-2,TRBV11-2,few,.,CASSLGRYRTDDTGELFF,TGTGCCAGCAGCTTAGGTCGTTATAGGACAGATGACACCGGGGAGCTGTTTTTT
TRBJ2-7,TRBV24-1,.,.,CATSDFEQNHEQYF,TGTGCCACCAGTGATTTTGAACAGAACCACGAGCAGTACTTC
TRBJ2-5,TRBV6-5,.,.,CASSYDSVLQETQYF,TGTGCCAGCAGTTACGATTCGGTCCTCCAAGAGACCCAGTACTTC
TRBJ1-3,TRBV6-1,.,.,CASRNSDRHSGNTIYF,TGTGCCAGCAGAAATTCGGACAGACACTCTGGAAACACCATATATTTT
TRBJ2-3,TRBV20-1,.,TRBD2,CSARGLLAGVYADTQYF,TGCAGTGCTAGAGGATTACTAGCGGGAGTCTATGCAGATACGCAGTATTTT
TRBJ2-5,TRBV7-7,.,TRBD2,CASSRRTRGGETQYF,TGTGCCAGCAGCCGCAGGACTAGGGGAGGGGAGACCCAGTACTTC
TRBJ1-2,TRBV6-5,few,.,CASKRDYGYTF,TGTGCCAGCAAGAGGGACTATGGCTACACCTTC
TRBJ2-5,TRBV20-1,few,TRBD2,CSAPNQREWETQYF,TGCAGTGCTCCGAACCAGCGGGAGTGGGAGACCCAGTACTTC
TRBJ2-1,TRBV2,few,TRBD1,CASSEGTGAREQFF,TGTGCCAGCAGTGAGGGGACAGGGGCAAGGGAGCAGTTCTTC
TRBJ2-2,TRBV18,.,.,CASSPPDREPGELFF,TGTGCCAGCTCACCACCGGATAGGGAACCCGGGGAGCTGTTTTTT